This is a list of T cell receptor beta chains from one sample in a study of T cell responses to AZD1222 COVID-19 vaccine. TCRdb's copy holds only in-frame clones and misses some; the assay was immunoSEQ multiplex PCR. The table has about 130,000 clones, over 90% seen once. The specimen was peripheral blood, collected on day 0 of AZD1222 vaccination. These receptor sequences come from an adult in good health. Each CDR3 is given with its conserved first and last residue. D genes are given only for firm matches. Size is stated for part of the rows, as once, few or many counts, or as a class when the clone is expanded.

>-|TRBV6-5|TRBJ2-7|-
TGTGCCAGCAGGAGGGACTTCTACGAGCAGTACTTC
CASRRDFYEQYF
>-|TRBV5-6|TRBJ1-4|-
TGTGCCAGCAGCTTGTGGCAGGAAAAACTGTTTTTT
CASSLWQEKLFF
>once|TRBV7-2|TRBJ1-1|-
TGTGCCAGCAGCACCGGGGGCCGGATTGACACTGAAGCTTTCTTT
CASSTGGRIDTEAFF
>-|TRBV5-4|TRBJ1-2|-
TGTGCCAGCACCCAACAGCTTACTAACTATGGCTACACCTTC
CASTQQLTNYGYTF
>-|TRBV4-1|TRBJ1-5|TRBD1
TGCGCCAGCAGCCCCCTGCGGGACAGGGGCCCATATAGCAATCAGCCCCAGCATTTT
CASSPLRDRGPYSNQPQHF
>few|TRBV6-1|TRBJ2-3|TRBD1
TGTGCCAGCAGTGAAGCGACAGGGGGCCCAGATACGCAGTATTTT
CASSEATGGPDTQYF
>-|TRBV19|TRBJ1-2|-
TGTGCCAGTAGTATAGTGGTTGCGCTTGCTGGCTACACCTTC
CASSIVVALAGYTF
>-|TRBV5-1|TRBJ1-1|-
TGCGCCAGCAGCCTATTAGTCGCGACACCGAACACTGAAGCTTTCTTT
CASSLLVATPNTEAFF
>-|TRBV9|TRBJ2-6|-
TGTGCCAGCAGCGCGTCACCTGGATCGGGGGCCAACGTCCTGACTTTC
CASSASPGSGANVLTF
>-|TRBV19|TRBJ2-1|-
-
CASSILAYPYNEQFF
>-|TRBV27|TRBJ1-5|-
TGTGCCAGCAGTTTCAGGGGAAATCAGCCCCAGCATTTT
CASSFRGNQPQHF
>-|TRBV19|TRBJ2-1|TRBD2
TGTGCCAGTAGTCCGTGGACTAGCGGCTACAATGAGCAGTTCTTC
CASSPWTSGYNEQFF
>-|TRBV6-5|TRBJ1-4|-
TGTGCCAGCAGTCCTACACCAACTAATGAAAAACTGTTTTTT
CASSPTPTNEKLFF
>few|TRBV5-1|TRBJ2-7|TRBD1
TGCGCCAGCAGCGAGGGACAGGGAGTTCGCGAGCAGTACTTC
CASSEGQGVREQYF
>-|TRBV30|TRBJ1-3|-
TGTGCCTGGAGTAGAGGGGGTGGAAACACCATATATTTT
CAWSRGGGNTIYF
>-|TRBV7-9|TRBJ2-5|TRBD2
TGTGCCAGCAGCCCATCACGCCTAGCGGGGAGAATACAAGAGACCCAGTACTTC
CASSPSRLAGRIQETQYF
>-|TRBV6-5|TRBJ1-2|-
TGTGCCAGCAGTTACGGGGCAGACTCTAACTATGGCTACACCTTC
CASSYGADSNYGYTF
>-|TRBV5-5|TRBJ1-5|TRBD1
TGTGCCAGCAGCTTGGGGGAGGGCAGGGGGCGCGGACAGCCCCAGCATTTT
CASSLGEGRGRGQPQHF
>-|TRBV18|TRBJ2-5|TRBD1
TGTGCCAGCTCACCATTGAGCATTGGTGGGACAGTAATCTCACAAGAGACCCAGTACTTC
CASSPLSIGGTVISQETQYF
>once|TRBV19|TRBJ2-7|-
TGTGCCAGTAGTGCCAGGGCAAGCGAGCAGTACTTC
CASSARASEQYF
>once|TRBV19|TRBJ2-7|-
TGTGCCAGTAGTATCCAGACAGCTACTGAGCAGTACTTC
CASSIQTATEQYF
>-|TRBV9|TRBJ2-1|-
TGTGCCAGCAGCCCCGGTCCCACTAGGTACAATGAGCAGTTCTTC
CASSPGPTRYNEQFF
>few|TRBV5-4|TRBJ1-1|-
TGTGCCAGCAGCTTGGAGTGGGGACGAACTGAAGCTTTCTTT
CASSLEWGRTEAFF
>-|TRBV5-4|TRBJ2-5|-
TGTGCCAGCAGCTTCCGTTCGTACCAAGAGACCCAGTACTTC
CASSFRSYQETQYF
>-|TRBV3-1/TRBV3-2|TRBJ2-5|TRBD2
TGTGCCAGCAGCCGCTCCCGGGGGGTTCCAGAGACCCAGTACTTC
CASSRSRGVPETQYF
>-|TRBV3-1/TRBV3-2|TRBJ1-3|-
TGTGCCAGCAGCCAAGCCGGGACAACCGGAAACACCATATATTTT
CASSQAGTTGNTIYF